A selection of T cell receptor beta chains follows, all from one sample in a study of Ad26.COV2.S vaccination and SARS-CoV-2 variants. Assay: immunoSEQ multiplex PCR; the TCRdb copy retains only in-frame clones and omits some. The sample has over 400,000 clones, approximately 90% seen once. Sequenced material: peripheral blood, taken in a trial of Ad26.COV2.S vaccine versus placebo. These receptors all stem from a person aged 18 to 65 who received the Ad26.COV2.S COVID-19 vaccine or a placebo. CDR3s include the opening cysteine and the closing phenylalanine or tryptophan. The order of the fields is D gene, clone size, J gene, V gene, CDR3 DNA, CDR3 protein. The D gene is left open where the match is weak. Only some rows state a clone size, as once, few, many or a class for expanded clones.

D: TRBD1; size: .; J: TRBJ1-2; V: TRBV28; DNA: TGTGCCAGCAGCCTGCGGGACAGGATCTATGGCTACACCTTC; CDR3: CASSLRDRIYGYTF
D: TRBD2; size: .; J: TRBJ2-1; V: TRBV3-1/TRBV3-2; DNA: TGTGCCAGCAGCCTTACTAGCGGGGACTACAATGAGCAGTTCTTC; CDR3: CASSLTSGDYNEQFF
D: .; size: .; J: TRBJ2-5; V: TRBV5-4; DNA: TGTGCCAGCAGCTTGTGGCGGAACCAAGAGACCCAGTACTTC; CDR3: CASSLWRNQETQYF
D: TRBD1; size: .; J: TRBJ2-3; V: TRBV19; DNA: TGTGCCAGTAGTTTGGGACAGTCCACAGATACGCAGTATTTT; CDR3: CASSLGQSTDTQYF
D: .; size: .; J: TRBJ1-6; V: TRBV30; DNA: TGTGCCTGGAGTGTAGGGGCCGGGGATCCCCTCCACTTT; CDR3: CAWSVGAGDPLHF
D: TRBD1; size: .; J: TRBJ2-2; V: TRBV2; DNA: TGTGCCAGCAGTGGGCGGACAGGGAACACCGGGGAGCTGTTTTTT; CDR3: CASSGRTGNTGELFF
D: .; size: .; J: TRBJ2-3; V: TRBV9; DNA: TGTGCCAGCAGCTCCGGGCCCACAGATACGCAGTATTTT; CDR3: CASSSGPTDTQYF
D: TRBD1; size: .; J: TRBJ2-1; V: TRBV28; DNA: TGTGCCAGCAGTTTATTTTACAGGGGGCGAAATGAGCAGTTCTTC; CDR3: CASSLFYRGRNEQFF
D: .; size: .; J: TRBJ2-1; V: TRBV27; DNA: TGTGCCAGCAGTCTCGGGGCTTACAATGAGCAGTTCTTC; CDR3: CASSLGAYNEQFF
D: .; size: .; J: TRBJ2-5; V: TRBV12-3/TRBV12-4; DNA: TGTGCCAGCAGGAGACCGGAGGGAGAGACCCAGTACTTC; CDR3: CASRRPEGETQYF
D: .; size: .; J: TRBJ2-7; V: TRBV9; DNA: TGTGCCAGCAGTCCCGGCTCCTACGAGCAGTACTTC; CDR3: CASSPGSYEQYF
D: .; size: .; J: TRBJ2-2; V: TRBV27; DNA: TGTGCCAGCAGTTTATTTGGACAGAACACCGGGGAGCTGTTTTTT; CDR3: CASSLFGQNTGELFF
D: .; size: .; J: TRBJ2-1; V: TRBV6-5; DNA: TGTGCCAGCAACTCGGGGAATGAGCAGTTCTTC; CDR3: CASNSGNEQFF
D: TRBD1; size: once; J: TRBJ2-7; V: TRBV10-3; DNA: TGTGCCATCGAGGCCCGAGACAGGGGCCACGAGCAGTACTTC; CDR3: CAIEARDRGHEQYF
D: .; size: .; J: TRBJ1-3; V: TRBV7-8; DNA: TGTGCCAGCAGCTCAGGAAACACCATATATTTT; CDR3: CASSSGNTIYF
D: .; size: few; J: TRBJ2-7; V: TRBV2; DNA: TGTGCCAGCAGCGAGGCCGTCAGGGGCCCGTACTTC; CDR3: CASSEAVRGPYF
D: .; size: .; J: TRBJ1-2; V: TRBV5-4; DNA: TGTGCCAGCAGCTTTGGACAGCAGGCGGGCTATGGCTACACCTTC; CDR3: CASSFGQQAGYGYTF
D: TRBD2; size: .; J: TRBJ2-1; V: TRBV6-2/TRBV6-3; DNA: TGTGCCAGCAGTTACCCCAGGACTAGCGGGGGGGCCTGGAATGAGCAGTTCTTC; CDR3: CASSYPRTSGGAWNEQFF
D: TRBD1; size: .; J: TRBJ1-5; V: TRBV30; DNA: TGTGCCTGGAGCTGGTCAGGGGGCGCATTCGACAATCAGCCCCAGCATTTT; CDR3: CAWSWSGGAFDNQPQHF
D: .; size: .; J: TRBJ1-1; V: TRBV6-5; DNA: TGTGCCAGCAGGGGGCTTGGGGGGCGGAACACTGAAGCTTTCTTT; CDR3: CASRGLGGRNTEAFF
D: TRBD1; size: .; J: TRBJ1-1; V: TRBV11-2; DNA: TGTGCCAGCAGCCTACTAGGGACAGAGAACACTGAAGCTTTCTTT; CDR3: CASSLLGTENTEAFF
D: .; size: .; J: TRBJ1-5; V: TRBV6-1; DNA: TGTGCCAGCAGTGAATTACAGCTAGAGGGCAATCAGCCCCAGCATTTT; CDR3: CASSELQLEGNQPQHF
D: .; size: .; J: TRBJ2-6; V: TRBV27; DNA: TGTGCCAGCAGTTCCAGGCGGGGTACATCTGGGGCCAACGTCCTGACTTTC; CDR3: CASSSRRGTSGANVLTF
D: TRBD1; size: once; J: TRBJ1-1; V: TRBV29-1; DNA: TGCAGCGTCGCCGGGACAGAGATGTTACAGGCGAACACTGAAGCTTTCTTT; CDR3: CSVAGTEMLQANTEAFF
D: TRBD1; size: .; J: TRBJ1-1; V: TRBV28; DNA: TGTGCCAGCAGTTCCTGGACAGGGTCTATTCACACTGAAGCTTTCTTT; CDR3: CASSSWTGSIHTEAFF
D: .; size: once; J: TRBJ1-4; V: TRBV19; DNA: TGTGCCAGTAGAACCGACAGAGTTAATGAAAAACTGTTTTTT; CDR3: CASRTDRVNEKLFF
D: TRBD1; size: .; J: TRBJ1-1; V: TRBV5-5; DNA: TGTGCCAGCAGATTGCAGGGGGTCACTGAAGCTTTCTTT; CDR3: CASRLQGVTEAFF
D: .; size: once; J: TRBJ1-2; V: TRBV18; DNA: TGTGCCAGCTCACCAGATGGTCTAGGCTACACCTTC; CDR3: CASSPDGLGYTF
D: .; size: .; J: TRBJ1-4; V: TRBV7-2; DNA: TGTGCCAGCAGCCCCCTCGACGGGGCGGGTGAAAAACTGTTTTTT; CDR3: CASSPLDGAGEKLFF
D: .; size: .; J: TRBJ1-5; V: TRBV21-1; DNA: TGTGCCAGCAGCAAAGACGGGGTTTGTCTCAGCAATCAGCCCCAGCATTTT; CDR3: CASSKDGVCLSNQPQHF
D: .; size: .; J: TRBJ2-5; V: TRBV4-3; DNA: TGCGCCAGCAGCCAAGAGGTAGTGGCAGGGACCAGCCGGATGGCCCAGTACTTC; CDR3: CASSQEVVAGTSRMAQYF
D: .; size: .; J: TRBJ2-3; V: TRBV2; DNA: TGTGCCAGCACGGAGGGAACTGGGTTGGATACGCAGTATTTT; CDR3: CASTEGTGLDTQYF
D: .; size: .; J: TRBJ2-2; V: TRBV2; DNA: TGTGCCAGCAGTGTTTTCGGCACCGGGGAGCTGTTTTTT; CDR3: CASSVFGTGELFF
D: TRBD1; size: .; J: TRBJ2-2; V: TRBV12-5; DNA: TGTGCTAGTGGTCGGACAGGGATTGGGACCGGGGAGCTGTTTTTT; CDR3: CASGRTGIGTGELFF
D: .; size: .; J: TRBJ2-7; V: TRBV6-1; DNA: TGTGCCAGCAGTGAGTCGACAATTGCGGCGACCTACGAGCAGTACTTC; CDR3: CASSESTIAATYEQYF
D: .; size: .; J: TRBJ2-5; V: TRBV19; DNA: TGTGCCAGTAGTCCCCGTCATCATAAACAAGAGACCCAGTACTTC; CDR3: CASSPRHHKQETQYF
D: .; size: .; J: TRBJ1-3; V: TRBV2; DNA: TGTGCCAGCAATCTGAGGGGTGGAAACACCATATATTTT; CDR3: CASNLRGGNTIYF
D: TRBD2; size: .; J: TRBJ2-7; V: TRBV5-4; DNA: TGTGCCAGCAGCCCGACTAGCGGGGGGGCTTACGAGCAGTACTTC; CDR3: CASSPTSGGAYEQYF
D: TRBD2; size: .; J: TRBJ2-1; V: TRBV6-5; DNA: TGTGCCACCGGGTCGGGGGGGCTATACAATGAGCAGTTCTTC; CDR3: CATGSGGLYNEQFF
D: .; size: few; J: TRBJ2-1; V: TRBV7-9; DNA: TGTGCCAGCAGCTTACTCGGCGGGACCCCCTACAATGAGCAGTTCTTC; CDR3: CASSLLGGTPYNEQFF
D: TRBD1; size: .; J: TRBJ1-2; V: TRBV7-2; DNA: TGTGCCAGCAGCTTCGGCGGACAGGGATACGGCTACACCTTC; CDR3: CASSFGGQGYGYTF
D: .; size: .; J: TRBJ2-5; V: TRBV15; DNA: TGTGCCACCAGCAGAGATCAATCGGGGACCCAGTACTTC; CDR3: CATSRDQSGTQYF